The rows below give T cell receptor beta chains drawn from one sample of a study of cytomegalovirus exposure and HLA in healthy donors. Assay: immunoSEQ multiplex PCR; the TCRdb copy retains only in-frame clones and omits some. Here the sample spans roughly 160,000 clones, 77% being singletons. The specimen was PBMCs. These TCRs come from a woman between 25 and 40 years old in good health and CMV-seronegative. Both conserved end residues are part of each CDR3. The D gene is left open where the match is weak. Clone size is not always given. Where it is, it says once, few, many or a class for expanded clones.

D,J,V,size,DNA,CDR3
.,TRBJ1-1,TRBV30,.,TGTGCCTGGAGGGGGGGGAAGGGCCGGTGGGACACTGAAGCTTTCTTT,CAWRGGKGRWDTEAFF
.,TRBJ1-2,TRBV19,.,TGTGCCAGTACCCTCCGTGGGGGACAAGGCCAGGTCTATGGCTACACCTTC,CASTLRGGQGQVYGYTF
.,TRBJ1-4,TRBV28,.,TGTGCCAGCAGTTTCAACGGTGCAACTAATGAAAAACTGTTTTTT,CASSFNGATNEKLFF
TRBD1,TRBJ1-5,TRBV19,.,TGTGCCAGTAGTGGACAGGGGGCATATCAGCCCCAGCATTTT,CASSGQGAYQPQHF
.,TRBJ1-2,TRBV4-1,.,TGCGCCAGCAGCCAGCTCCAGCGGGGTACATTCCACACCTTC,CASSQLQRGTFHTF
TRBD2,TRBJ2-3,TRBV7-6,.,TGTGCCAGCAGCTTTAGCGGGCCCTCGAATACGCAGTATTTT,CASSFSGPSNTQYF
TRBD1,TRBJ1-2,TRBV10-3,.,TGTGCCATCAGCGAGACAGGGCAGGACTACTATGGCTACACCTTC,CAISETGQDYYGYTF
TRBD1,TRBJ2-2,TRBV19,.,TGTGCCACCTCGAAGGGGGCCCCCGGGGAGCTGTTTTTT,CATSKGAPGELFF
TRBD1,TRBJ1-2,TRBV5-1,.,TGCGCCAGCAGCCAGGACAGGGGTGACTATGGCTACACCTTC,CASSQDRGDYGYTF
.,TRBJ1-2,TRBV7-9,.,TGTGCCAGCAGTGGTCAGGGTTGGGACTATGGCTACACCTTC,CASSGQGWDYGYTF
.,TRBJ1-5,TRBV27,.,TGTGCCAGCAGCGACAGGTATATGAGCAATCAGCCCCAGCATTTT,CASSDRYMSNQPQHF
.,TRBJ2-7,TRBV14,.,TGTGCCAGCAGCCAAGGCAGGGTAGGCGAGCAGTACTTC,CASSQGRVGEQYF
TRBD1,TRBJ1-2,TRBV19,.,TGTGCCAGTAGTCGCCCGACAGGGGGCTTGGACTATGGCTACACCTTC,CASSRPTGGLDYGYTF
.,TRBJ1-5,TRBV28,.,TGTGCCAGCAGTTCACAGGGTAATCAGCCCCAGCATTTT,CASSSQGNQPQHF
.,TRBJ1-5,TRBV11-2,.,TGTGCCAGCAGCTTAGCGGGTCAGCCCCAGCATTTT,CASSLAGQPQHF
.,TRBJ2-7,TRBV29-1,.,TGCAGCGTTGGTGGAGGGTACGAGCAGTACTTC,CSVGGGYEQYF
.,TRBJ1-5,TRBV10-3,.,TGTGCCATCACCCCGGTAGGAGCTGGCGATCAGCCCCAGCATTTT,CAITPVGAGDQPQHF
TRBD1,TRBJ2-1,TRBV10-1,once,TGCGCCAGCAGTGAAGGGGGCACACGCTACAATGAGCAGTTCTTC,CASSEGGTRYNEQFF
.,TRBJ2-5,TRBV6-5,.,TGTGCCAGCAGTTACTCTCGGGCGTTGGAGGCCCAGTACTTC,CASSYSRALEAQYF
.,TRBJ1-2,TRBV7-2,.,TGTGCCAGCAGCATGCACGGGGGAGCTAACTATGGCTACACCTTC,CASSMHGGANYGYTF
.,TRBJ2-7,TRBV29-1,.,TGCAGCGCAGTCACGGGGTACTCCTACGAGCAGTACTTC,CSAVTGYSYEQYF
.,TRBJ2-2,TRBV5-5,.,TGTGCCAGCAGCCCCGGAGGGCCCACCGGGGAGCTGTTTTTT,CASSPGGPTGELFF
.,TRBJ1-4,TRBV5-1,.,TGCGCCAGCAGCTTGGGTACAGCGGCAACTAATGAAAAACTGTTTTTT,CASSLGTAATNEKLFF
.,TRBJ1-2,TRBV14,.,TGTGCCAGCAGCCAACAAGTCGGAGTTTATGGCTACACCTTC,CASSQQVGVYGYTF
TRBD1,TRBJ2-7,TRBV5-1,.,TGCGCCAGCAGCCCGATGGGACAGGGCTACGAGCAGTACTTC,CASSPMGQGYEQYF
.,TRBJ2-5,TRBV5-1,.,TGCGCCAGCAGCGCGTTAGAGACCCAGTACTTC,CASSALETQYF
.,TRBJ1-1,TRBV5-5,.,TGTGCCAGCAGCTTGGACCGATCCAATCTCCGGGGGTCTGAAGCTTTCTTT,CASSLDRSNLRGSEAFF
.,TRBJ2-2,TRBV7-7,few,TGTGCTAGCGGGCAGGGGTACACCGGGGAGCTGTTTTTT,CASGQGYTGELFF